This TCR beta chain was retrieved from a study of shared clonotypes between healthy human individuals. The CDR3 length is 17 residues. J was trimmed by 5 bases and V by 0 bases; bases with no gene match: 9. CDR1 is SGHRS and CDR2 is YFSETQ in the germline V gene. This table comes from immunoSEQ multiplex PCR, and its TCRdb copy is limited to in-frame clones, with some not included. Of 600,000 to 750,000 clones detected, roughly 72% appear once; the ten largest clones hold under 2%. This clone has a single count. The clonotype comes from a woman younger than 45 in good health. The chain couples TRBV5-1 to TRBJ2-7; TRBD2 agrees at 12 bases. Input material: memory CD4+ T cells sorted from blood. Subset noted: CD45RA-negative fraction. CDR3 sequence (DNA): TGCGCCAGCAGCTTGGGACTAGCGGGAGATATCCCCCACGAGCAGTACTTC. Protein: CASSLGLAGDIPHEQYF.